This T cell receptor beta chain was sequenced for a study of OX40 agonist ivuxolimab in advanced cancers. For context, the study as a whole: Ivuxolimab was an agonistic, fully human IgG2 monoclonal antibody directed against OX40 (CD134), a costimulatory receptor. In the dose-escalation cohort, 75% to 85% of patients were male, and the mean age was approximately 60 years with a range of roughly 20 to 80. Of the roughly 52 patients in dose escalation, 19 had hepatocellular carcinoma, some 15 had melanoma, 9 had renal cell carcinoma and 9 had head and neck cancer. Partial responses were achieved by three dose-escalation patients, of whom one had hepatocellular carcinoma and two had cutaneous melanoma. The paper describes the monotherapy dose-escalation part (N of about 47 patients) of the phase I trial of ivuxolimab. Peripheral TCRbeta sequencing was intended to test whether TCR sequence diversity was altered and clonal T-cell expansion was caused by ivuxolimab. Intravenous ivuxolimab was administered to patients every 2 weeks at six dose levels: 0.01, 0.1, 0.3, 1.5, 3 and 10 mg/kg. Patients were allowed to have had prior anti-PD-1, anti-PD-L1 or anti-CTLA-4 therapy, and approximately 40% of the dose-escalation patients had been treated with checkpoint inhibitors.

From the cysteine through the phenylalanine, the CDR3 covers 14 amino acids. Just CDR3 DNA is preserved here, 42 bases in frame from base 1. V is cut by 0 bases and J by 2 bases, and the space between the germline ends is 7 bases. From the germline V gene (reference sequence), CDR1 is SGHKS and CDR2 is YYEKEE. The study at large found these results: After ivuxolimab, CD8+ T cells had more expanded clones than CD4+ T cells on average. At doses of 0.1 to 3.0 mg/kg, clonal expansion of both CD4+ and CD8+ blood T cells was observed from baseline to week 6. Low levels of normalized T-cell clonal expansion were also shown by some nonresponding patients. Partial responders in the 0.1-3.0 mg/kg groups had among the lowest normalized peripheral clonal expansion, especially among CD8+ T cells. Which antigens the clonally expanded peripheral T cells were specific for was not determined.

Genomic DNA was isolated from the sorted cells so that the TCRbeta CDR3 region could be sequenced. The immunoSEQ Assay was used for sequencing of TCRbeta CDR3 regions. TCRdb re-hosts the immuneACCESS table, in-frame sequences only. Its copies lack some clones; in the studies checked, an unresolved V gene accounts for under half of them, and the cause for the rest is not known. The sample contains about 51,000 clones, around nine tenths of them found a single time. Around 3.5% of the sample is held by the ten biggest clonotypes. Points on this clone: Its cognate antigen has yet to be identified. No base-level quality is on record; no much larger clone is a single base apart.

Patients with autoimmune disease history or receiving systemic immunosuppression were excluded from the trial. Peripheral blood for TCR sequencing was collected from all dose cohorts at baseline, on cycle 4 day 1, and on cycle 7 day 1. Samples were obtained from an open-label, multicenter, first-in-human phase I dose-escalation trial of ivuxolimab. Adults with locally advanced or metastatic melanoma, renal cell carcinoma, hepatocellular carcinoma or head and neck squamous cell carcinoma were enrolled in the trial. CD4+ and CD8+ T cells were sorted separately from peripheral blood before TCR sequencing.

The receptor chain draws on TRBV5-5 and TRBJ2-3; the D segment cannot be called with confidence. The material sequenced was CD4+ or CD8+ T cells sorted from blood, taken in a trial of the OX40 agonist ivuxolimab. This sequence was found in an adult with an advanced solid tumor such as melanoma, head and neck, liver or kidney cancer. The DNA is as follows: TGTGCCAGCAGCTTGGTTGTCTCCACAGATACGCAGTATTTT. Protein translation: CASSLVVSTDTQYF.